This entry features one T cell receptor (beta chain) sequence. In this sample, this clone turned up a few times. Its antigen remains unidentified. Base qualities are not recorded, but no much larger clone differs from it by a single base. The sample's time point label, in plain terms: cells obtained before transplantation from donor or recipient. CD3+CD4+ and CD3+CD8+ populations were FACS-sorted from unstimulated pre-transplant donor and recipient cells taken from spleen or lymph nodes. This specimen belongs to a study of graft-versus-host responses after intestinal transplantation (dated by TCRdb to the early 2020s). Regarding the complete study: Recipients received multivisceral, liver-intestinal, or isolated intestinal transplants. Every recipient was given anti-thymocyte globulin induction, followed by approximately three years of maintenance tacrolimus and steroids. After intestinal transplantation, graft-versus-host and host-versus-graft alloreactive T cell clones in the graft, circulation and bone marrow were tracked using bulk TCR-beta CDR3 sequencing. To identify alloreactive clones, pre-transplant mixed lymphocyte reaction products were sequenced and then compared with unstimulated pre-transplant donor and recipient T cells. A cohort of more than 20 intestinal transplant recipients, including one retransplant, was enrolled, and a few patients lacking pretransplant specimens were excluded. Donor T cell macrochimerism was defined as a peak of at least 4% donor T cells among recipient peripheral blood mononuclear cells. Samples from a few later patients were sequenced in-house on an Illumina MiSeq with MiXCR processing rather than by the commercial service.

Library generation was performed with the immunoSEQ multiplex PCR assay. For most patients, genomic DNA was isolated with the Qiagen DNeasy Blood and Tissue Kit and sent frozen to Adaptive Biotechnologies for TCR sequencing. Adaptive Biotechnologies carried out high-throughput TCR-beta CDR3 sequencing of genomic DNA for most patients. Under the source paper's analysis protocol: TCR sequencing data were retrieved from Adaptive's ImmunoSEQ software for roughly 17 patients, whereas a few other patients were processed with MiXCR and VDJtools. To correct CD4 versus CD8 sorting errors, any sequence found in both subsets at a frequency ratio below 5:1 was removed. CDR3 nucleotide sequences shared between donor and recipient were removed because their origin could not be assigned. To be classed as alloreactive, a clone needed at least 2-fold expansion over unstimulated cells and a minimum CFSE-low frequency of 0.002% (template counts) or 0.001% (read counts). Clones detected in sequenced pre-transplant spleen, lymph node, or MLR CFSE-low populations of the donor or recipient were defined as mappable. The cumulative frequency of alloreactive clones was calculated as a percentage of all sequences, weighted by copy number. TCRdb took over this immuneACCESS table, retaining in-frame rearrangements with V and J assigned. Such tables are incomplete; in checked studies, under half of the missing clones stem from an unresolved V gene, and the remainder is unexplained. V and J calls and clone size are as listed in that table; D and trimming were resolved from the DNA. Here the sample has tens of thousands of clones; about 89% occur a single time. Together, the top ten hold roughly 2.5% of the sample.

Results and caveats for the whole study, not just this receptor: GvH clones were detected in recipient bone marrow, and some of these GvH clones were observed earlier in ileal mucosa or blood, consistent with an intestinal mucosal origin. Patients with donor T cell macrochimerism had high GvH to HvG T cell clonal ratios in their allografts. Conclusions were limited by the relatively low number and heterogeneity of intestinal transplant patients. Peak levels of circulating GvH clones were associated with declines in HvG clones early after transplant.

The cysteine opens and the phenylalanine closes a CDR3 of 14 amino acids. Only the CDR3 DNA stays, 42 bases, in frame from base 1. Per the germline V gene, SGHRS is the CDR1 and YFSETQ is the CDR2. V was cut back by 2 bases and J by 2 bases, leaving a gap of 11 bases between them. The clonotype was recovered from a human donor who received an intestinal transplant. Recombination joined TRBV5-1 with TRBJ2-7, with no confidently assigned D gene. The specimen comprised unstimulated CD8+ T cells sorted from spleen or lymph node cells, sampled before intestinal transplant. The nucleotide sequence reads TGCGCCAGCAGCTTAAGACACACGGCCTACGAGCAGTACTTC. This gives the protein CASSLRHTAYEQYF. Full variable domain (CDR3 extended with the reference TRBV5-1 and TRBJ2-7 proteins): KAGVTQTPRYLIKTRGQQVTLSCSPISGHRSVSWYQQTPGQGLQFLFEYFSETQRNKGNFPGRFSGRQFSNSRSEMNVSTLELGDSALYLCASSLRHTAYEQYFGPGTRLTVT.